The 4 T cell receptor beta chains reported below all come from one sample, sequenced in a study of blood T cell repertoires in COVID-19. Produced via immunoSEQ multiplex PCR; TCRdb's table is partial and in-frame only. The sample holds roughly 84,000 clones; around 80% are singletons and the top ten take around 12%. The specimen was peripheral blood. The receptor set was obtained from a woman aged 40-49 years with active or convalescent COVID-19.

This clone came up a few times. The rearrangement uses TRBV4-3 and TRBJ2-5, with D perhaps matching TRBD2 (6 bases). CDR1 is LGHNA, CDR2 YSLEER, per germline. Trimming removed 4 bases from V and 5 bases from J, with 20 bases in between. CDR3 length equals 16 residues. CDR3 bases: TGCGCCAGCAGCCCCCTAATCGGGGGAGTGACGGAGACCCAGTACTTC. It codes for CASSPLIGGVTETQYF.

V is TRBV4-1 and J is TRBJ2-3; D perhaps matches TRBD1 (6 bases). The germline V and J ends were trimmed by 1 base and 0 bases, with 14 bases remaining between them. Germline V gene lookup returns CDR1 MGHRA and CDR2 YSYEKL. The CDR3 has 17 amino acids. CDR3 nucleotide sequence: TGCGCCAGCAGCCAAGCTAACAGGGTGAGAAGCACAGATACGCAGTATTTT. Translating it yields CASSQANRVRSTDTQYF.

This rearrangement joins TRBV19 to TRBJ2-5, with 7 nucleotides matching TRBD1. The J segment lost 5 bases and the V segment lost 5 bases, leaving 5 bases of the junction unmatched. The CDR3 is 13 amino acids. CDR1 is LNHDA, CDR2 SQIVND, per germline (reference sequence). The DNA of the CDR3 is TGTGCCAGTAGTCAGACAGGGCGGGAGACCCAGTACTTC. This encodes CASSQTGRETQYF.

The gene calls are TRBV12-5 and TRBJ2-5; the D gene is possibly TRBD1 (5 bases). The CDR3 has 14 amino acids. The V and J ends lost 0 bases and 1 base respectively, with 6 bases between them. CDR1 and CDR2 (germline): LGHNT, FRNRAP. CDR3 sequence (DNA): TGTGCTAGTGGTTTGGTAGGGGCCCAAGAGACCCAGTACTTC. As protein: CASGLVGAQETQYF.